A selection of T cell receptor beta chains follows, all from one sample in a study of shared clonotypes between healthy human individuals. Some clones are missing from TCRdb's copy, which holds only in-frame ones; the method was immunoSEQ multiplex PCR. The profile shows 600,000 or so clones, around 96% of them singletons. Specimen: naive CD8+ T cells sorted from blood. The receptors come from a young woman in good health. Both conserved end residues are part of each CDR3. A D gene is named only where the DNA matches it firmly. Part of the rows lack a size; the others show once, few, many or a class for expanded clones.

-,14,-,TRBV5-1,TRBJ2-7,CASSSAVSSYEQYF,TGCGCCAGCAGCTCAGCGGTTAGCTCCTACGAGCAGTACTTC
once,13,-,TRBV14,TRBJ1-1,CASSQWGYTEAFF,TGTGCCAGCAGCCAATGGGGGTACACTGAAGCTTTCTTT
-,13,-,TRBV27,TRBJ1-2,CASSSGRSDGYTF,TGTGCCAGCAGTAGTGGGAGGTCGGATGGCTACACCTTC
-,14,-,TRBV9,TRBJ2-7,CASSPRASGYEQYF,TGTGCCAGCAGCCCCCGAGCTAGTGGCTACGAGCAGTACTTC
-,15,-,TRBV9,TRBJ1-3,CASSVEFSTGNTIYF,TGTGCCAGCAGCGTAGAGTTCAGCACCGGAAACACCATATATTTT
-,17,-,TRBV19,TRBJ1-1,CASSLERTELGNTEAFF,TGTGCCAGTAGTCTCGAGAGGACAGAATTAGGGAACACTGAAGCTTTCTTT
-,13,-,TRBV19,TRBJ1-1,CASSIGGGTEAFF,TGTGCCAGTAGTATTGGCGGGGGCACTGAAGCTTTCTTT
-,14,TRBD1,TRBV29-1,TRBJ1-2,CSVEGQGAGYGYTF,TGCAGCGTTGAAGGGCAGGGGGCTGGGTATGGCTACACCTTC
-,13,-,TRBV5-6,TRBJ2-7,CASSLGTDYEQYF,TGTGCCAGCAGCTTGGGGACTGACTACGAGCAGTACTTC
-,15,TRBD1,TRBV7-8,TRBJ2-7,CASSLTDRVAYEQYF,TGTGCCAGCAGCTTAACGGACAGGGTCGCCTACGAGCAGTACTTC
-,14,-,TRBV2,TRBJ1-4,CASRDTGLDEKLFF,TGTGCCAGCAGAGACACAGGGTTGGATGAAAAACTGTTTTTT
-,13,-,TRBV27,TRBJ1-5,CASRPSRNQPQHF,TGTGCCAGCAGACCTTCGCGCAATCAGCCCCAGCATTTT
-,12,-,TRBV6-5,TRBJ2-7,CASWDPGYEQYF,TGTGCCAGCTGGGACCCAGGCTACGAGCAGTACTTC
-,14,TRBD2,TRBV2,TRBJ2-1,CASSWLAGGNEQFF,TGTGCCAGCAGTTGGCTAGCGGGAGGGAATGAGCAGTTCTTC
-,12,-,TRBV9,TRBJ2-1,CASSVVRVGQFF,TGTGCCAGCAGCGTAGTCAGGGTGGGGCAGTTCTTC
-,15,-,TRBV19,TRBJ1-1,CASSIELLGKPGAFF,TGTGCCAGTAGTATAGAATTGTTGGGGAAACCGGGAGCTTTCTTT
-,16,-,TRBV4-1,TRBJ1-4,CASSQEGRGGDEKLFF,TGCGCCAGCAGCCAAGAAGGGAGGGGAGGGGATGAAAAACTGTTTTTT
-,14,-,TRBV7-9,TRBJ2-7,CASSFQGVGYEQYF,TGTGCCAGCAGCTTCCAGGGAGTGGGATACGAGCAGTACTTC
-,15,TRBD2,TRBV28,TRBJ2-1,CASSLTSGAYNEQFF,TGTGCCAGCAGTTTAACTAGCGGGGCTTACAATGAGCAGTTCTTC
-,15,-,TRBV9,TRBJ2-3,CASSADGLPGDTQYF,TGTGCCAGCAGCGCTGATGGTCTACCCGGAGATACGCAGTATTTT
-,17,-,TRBV28,TRBJ1-5,CASNWDSWEVGNQPQHF,TGTGCCAGCAATTGGGATTCTTGGGAAGTAGGCAATCAGCCCCAGCATTTT
once,17,TRBD2,TRBV5-6,TRBJ2-5,CASSFSPSGSPWETQYF,TGTGCCAGCAGCTTCTCTCCTAGCGGGAGTCCATGGGAGACCCAGTACTTC
-,15,-,TRBV5-4,TRBJ1-4,CASSLGRRANEKLFF,TGTGCCAGCAGCTTGGGAAGGCGAGCTAATGAAAAACTGTTTTTT
once,16,-,TRBV6-1,TRBJ2-2,CASSEASGGNTGELFF,TGTGCCAGCAGTGAAGCGTCTGGCGGGAACACCGGGGAGCTGTTTTTT
-,16,-,TRBV11-1,TRBJ2-3,CASNALEGVYADTQYF,TGTGCCAGCAACGCATTGGAAGGGGTATACGCAGATACGCAGTATTTT
once,15,-,TRBV10-3,TRBJ2-1,CAISESGRTYNEQFF,TGTGCCATCAGTGAGTCTGGGAGGACCTACAATGAGCAGTTCTTC
-,13,-,TRBV27,TRBJ2-7,CASSHGVTYEQYF,TGTGCCAGCAGTCACGGGGTTACCTACGAGCAGTACTTC
-,16,-,TRBV19,TRBJ2-2,CASSMYRAEIGRELFF,TGTGCCAGTAGTATGTACAGGGCCGAGATTGGCCGTGAGCTGTTTTTT
-,15,TRBD1,TRBV5-5,TRBJ2-7,CASSAAGQGASEQYF,TGTGCCAGCAGCGCGGCCGGCCAGGGGGCGAGCGAGCAGTACTTC
-,13,-,TRBV15,TRBJ1-5,CATSWDSNQPQHF,TGTGCCACGTCGTGGGATAGCAATCAGCCCCAGCATTTT
-,12,-,TRBV6-5,TRBJ2-5,CASSKGGETQYF,TGTGCCAGCAGTAAGGGGGGGGAGACCCAGTACTTC
-,15,-,TRBV7-9,TRBJ2-3,CASSPLRRDTDTQYF,TGTGCCAGCAGCCCTCTTAGGCGGGACACAGATACGCAGTATTTT
-,14,TRBD1,TRBV27,TRBJ1-5,CASSSGQYNQPQHF,TGTGCCAGCAGTTCGGGACAGTACAATCAGCCCCAGCATTTT
-,11,-,TRBV5-4,TRBJ1-1,CASGRSTEAFF,TGTGCCAGCGGCCGGTCCACTGAAGCTTTCTTT
once,15,TRBD2,TRBV4-2,TRBJ2-7,CASSQEAGGSYEQYF,TGTGCCAGCAGCCAAGAGGCGGGAGGGTCCTACGAGCAGTACTTC
-,13,-,TRBV29-1,TRBJ1-2,CSVDDQGAEGYTF,TGCAGCGTTGATGATCAGGGAGCGGAGGGCTACACCTTC
-,13,-,TRBV9,TRBJ2-7,CASSVADYYEQYF,TGTGCCAGCAGCGTGGCAGACTACTACGAGCAGTACTTC
-,16,-,TRBV2,TRBJ2-7,CASSPPGQVGPYEQYF,TGTGCCAGCAGTCCCCCCGGGCAGGTTGGCCCCTACGAGCAGTACTTC
-,13,-,TRBV6-1,TRBJ2-3,CASSEWVVDTQYF,TGTGCCAGCAGTGAATGGGTGGTAGATACGCAGTATTTT
-,13,TRBD1,TRBV11-1,TRBJ2-7,CASSLLQGAEQYF,TGTGCCAGCAGCCTATTACAGGGGGCCGAGCAGTACTTC
once,14,TRBD1,TRBV10-1,TRBJ2-5,CASSLTGGDETQYF,TGCGCCAGCAGTTTGACAGGGGGCGACGAGACCCAGTACTTC
once,14,-,TRBV28,TRBJ1-2,CASRVGHKVNGYTF,TGTGCCAGCAGGGTGGGACACAAAGTTAATGGCTACACCTTC
-,14,-,TRBV27,TRBJ2-2,CASSWGEGTGELFF,TGTGCCAGCAGTTGGGGGGAAGGGACCGGGGAGCTGTTTTTT
once,13,-,TRBV7-2,TRBJ2-7,CASSPARTYEQYF,TGTGCCAGCAGCCCCGCACGAACCTACGAGCAGTACTTC
-,15,-,TRBV28,TRBJ2-3,CASSLGGDATDTQYF,TGTGCCAGCAGTTTAGGTGGGGATGCCACAGATACGCAGTATTTT
-,13,TRBD1,TRBV7-9,TRBJ2-1,CASSLRDSGARFF,TGTGCCAGCAGCCTCCGGGACAGCGGTGCGCGGTTCTTC
-,14,-,TRBV9,TRBJ2-7,CASSVEANSYEQYF,TGTGCCAGCAGCGTAGAGGCCAACTCCTACGAGCAGTACTTC
-,14,-,TRBV27,TRBJ2-5,CASSPRGDRETQYF,TGTGCCAGCAGTCCCAGGGGGGACCGAGAGACCCAGTACTTC
-,14,-,TRBV7-8,TRBJ1-1,CASSLTRGSTEAFF,TGTGCCAGCAGCTTAACTCGGGGTAGCACTGAAGCTTTCTTT
-,12,-,TRBV14,TRBJ1-4,CASSQESEKLFF,TGTGCCAGCAGCCAAGAGAGTGAAAAACTGTTTTTT
-,15,-,TRBV13,TRBJ1-5,CASNGAELEGLPQHF,TGTGCCAGCAATGGAGCCGAGTTAGAAGGTCTGCCCCAGCATTTT